This T cell receptor beta chain was profiled in a study of blood T cell repertoires in COVID-19. The data were produced by immunoSEQ multiplex PCR, yet TCRdb's version contains in-frame clones alone and is incomplete. This table has roughly 350,000 clones, 85% appearing once. CDR3 length: 16 amino acids. CDR1 SGHDN and CDR2 FVKESK come from the germline V gene. Trimming pared 0 bases from V and 2 bases from J, leaving 13 bases between. This chain uses TRBV14 with TRBJ2-5; D gene uncertain. Sample: peripheral blood. This receptor was obtained from a woman younger than 35 with acute or convalescent COVID-19. This CDR3 reads CASSQDYRGRQETQYF. CDR3 sequence (DNA): TGTGCCAGCAGCCAAGATTATCGCGGTAGACAAGAGACCCAGTACTTC.